What follows are 11 T cell receptor beta chains derived from one specimen sequenced in a study of T cells in Graves' hyperthyroidism and ophthalmopathy. Amplified regions were TCR beta CDR3 sequences from RNA transcripts. The TCR CDR3 was amplified in a first-round RT-PCR using the HTBI primer set. TCRdb independently ran MiXCR on the multiplex PCR reads; one entry per CDR3 protein. The sample gives around 620,000 distinct CDR3 sequences, 14% of which show up once; around 7% is in the top ten. Sample: blood. All receptors derive from a woman between 18 and 29 years old with Graves' ophthalmopathy.

There are a few counts of this clonotype. The chain uses TRBV18 and TRBJ1-3; 7 bases line up with TRBD1. From germline, CDR1 is KGHSH and CDR2 LQKENI. V lost 5 bases to trimming and J lost 0 bases; unmatched junction nucleotides: 4. The CDR3 consists of 15 residues. The CDR3 loop reads CASSSQGVSGNTIYF. The CDR3 DNA sequence: TGTGCCAGCTCATCTCAGGGGGTCTCTGGAAACACCATATATTTT.

This clonotype has ten or more counts. V is TRBV12-3 or TRBV12-4 and J is TRBJ1-4; a weak D match, TRBD1 (5 bases). The CDR3 contains 13 residues. With 6 bases removed from V and 12 bases from J, the gap between germline ends came to 17 bases. In DNA, the CDR3 is TGTGCCAGCAGCCCCGTGGGGCGGGGACAACTGTTTTTT. As protein: CASSPVGRGQLFF.

At least ten counts were recorded for this clonotype. The chain recombines TRBV2 with TRBJ2-6; TRBD1 matches 7 bases. With 9 bases clipped from V and 0 bases from J, the junction kept 5 bases outside the gene matches. Germline CDR1 reads SNHLY; CDR2 reads FYNNEI. This CDR3 is built from 15 residues. This chain's CDR3 is CASGQARSGANVLTF. The CDR3 DNA reads as TGTGCCAGTGGACAGGCGCGCTCTGGGGCCAACGTCCTGACTTTC.

The V call is TRBV29-1, the J call TRBJ1-1, with D unresolved. Trimming cost V 6 bases and J 0 bases, with 11 bases left between them. There are 13 residues in the CDR3. The V gene's germline CDR1 is SQVTM and CDR2 ANQGSEA. The CDR3 nucleotides read TGCAGCGTGGGAGGGATTATGAACACTGAAGCTTTCTTT. Residues: CSVGGIMNTEAFF.

The table lists this clonotype with a few counts. The rearrangement links TRBV5-1 to TRBJ2-6, with D maybe TRBD2 (6 bases). V was trimmed by 7 bases and J by 3 bases, leaving 8 bases between them. Germline CDR1 and CDR2: SGHRS and YFSETQ. The CDR3 has 13 residues. CDR3 in DNA: TGCGCCAGCGGAGGGAATGGGGCCAACGTCCTGACTTTC. Its translation is CASGGNGANVLTF.

This clonotype was detected many times. This chain connects TRBV2 to TRBJ2-1; no clear D. The germline gives CDR1 SNHLY, CDR2 FYNNEI. Trimming removed 7 bases from V and 2 bases from J, with 9 bases in between. The CDR3 has 13 residues. CDR3 DNA: TGTGCCAGCATGGGCCGAACCTACAATGAGCAGTTCTTC. This gives the protein CASMGRTYNEQFF.

This clonotype showed up many times. The rearrangement joins TRBV11-3 to TRBJ2-7, with D maybe TRBD2 (6 bases). The CDR3 has 14 amino acids. The V and J ends lost 1 base and 4 bases respectively, with 11 bases between them. Germline V gene data show CDR1 as SGHNT and CDR2 as YENEEA. In DNA, the CDR3 is TGTGCCAGCAGCTTAGTCACGGGAGTGTACGAGCAGTACTTC. It is translated as CASSLVTGVYEQYF. The full variable domain, rest sourced from reference TRBV11-3 and TRBJ2-7, is EAGVVQSPRYKIIEKKQPVAFWCNPISGHNTLYWYLQNLGQGPELLIRYENEEAVDDSQLPKDRFSAERLKGVDSTLKIQPAELGDSAVYLCASSLVTGVYEQYFGPGTRLTVT.

This clonotype was seen at least ten times. The V gene is TRBV29-1, the J gene TRBJ1-2; the match to TRBD1 covers 7 bases. Germline values: CDR1 SQVTM, CDR2 ANQGSEA. CDR3 length equals 13 residues. V was pared by 6 bases and J by 4 bases, with 8 bases of the junction left unmatched. DNA of the CDR3: TGCAGCGTGCTAGGAGGGGGCAGCTATGGCTACACCTTC. Its protein is CSVLGGGSYGYTF.

This chain uses TRBV7-9 with TRBJ1-1; D is uncertain. Germline V gene sequence: CDR1 SEHNR, CDR2 FQNEAQ (reference sequence). This CDR3 spans 16 amino acids. V was clipped by 4 bases and J by 0 bases, with 15 bases between them. The CDR3 spells CASSSPWTTLNTEAFF. The CDR3, as DNA: TGTGCCAGCAGCTCCCCCTGGACGACTCTGAACACTGAAGCTTTCTTT.

J is TRBJ2-2 and V is TRBV27, with 8 bases aligning to TRBD1. CDR1 and CDR2 (germline): MNHEY, SMNVEV (reference sequence). V shed 4 bases, J shed 6 bases, and the junction held 7 bases outside the gene matches. The CDR3 covers 15 residues. This chain's CDR3 is CASSSWTGRPGELFF. The CDR3 DNA reads TGTGCCAGCAGTTCCTGGACAGGGCGACCCGGGGAGCTGTTTTTT.

This clonotype was detected ten times or more. The chain carries TRBV6-1 and TRBJ1-2; D remains unclear. CDR1 is MNHNS, CDR2 SASEGT, per germline. With 6 bases removed from V and 6 bases from J, the gap between germline ends came to 11 bases. The CDR3 contains 12 residues. CDR3 in DNA: TGTGCCAGCAGCCCGTTTGTGGATGGCTACACCTTC. Its translation: CASSPFVDGYTF.